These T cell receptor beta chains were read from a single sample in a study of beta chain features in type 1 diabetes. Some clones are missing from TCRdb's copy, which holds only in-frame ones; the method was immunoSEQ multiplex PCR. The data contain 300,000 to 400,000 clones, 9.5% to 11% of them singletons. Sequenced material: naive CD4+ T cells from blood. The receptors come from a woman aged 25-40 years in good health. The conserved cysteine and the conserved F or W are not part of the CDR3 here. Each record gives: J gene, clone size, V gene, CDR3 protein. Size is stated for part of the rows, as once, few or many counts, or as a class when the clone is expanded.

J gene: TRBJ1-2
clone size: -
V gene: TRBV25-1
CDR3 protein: ASSELEGGYT

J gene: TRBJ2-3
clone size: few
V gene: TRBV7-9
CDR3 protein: ASSPQGPQY

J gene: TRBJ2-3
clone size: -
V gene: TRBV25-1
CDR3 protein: ASMREYTDTQY

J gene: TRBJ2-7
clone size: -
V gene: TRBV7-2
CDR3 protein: ASSLGVAYEQY

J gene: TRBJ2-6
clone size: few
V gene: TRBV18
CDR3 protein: ASSPTGYRSSGANVLT

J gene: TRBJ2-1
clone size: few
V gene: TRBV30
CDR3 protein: AWSVSSSYNEQF

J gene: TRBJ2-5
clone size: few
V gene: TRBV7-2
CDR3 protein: ASSLEQGFFETQY

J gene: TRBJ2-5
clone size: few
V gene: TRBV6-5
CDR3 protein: ASSRRVAGETQY

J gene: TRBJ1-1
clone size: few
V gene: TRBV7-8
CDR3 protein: ASLAYLDRGKMRNTEAF

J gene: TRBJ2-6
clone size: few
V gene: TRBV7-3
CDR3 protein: ASSIPGSPGGANVLT

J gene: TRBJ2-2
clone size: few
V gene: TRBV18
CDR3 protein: ASSPPTSGINTGELF

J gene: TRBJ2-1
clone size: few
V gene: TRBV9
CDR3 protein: ASSLLTGDNYNEQF

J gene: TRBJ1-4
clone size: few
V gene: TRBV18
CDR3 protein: ASSPQVGPGATNEKLF

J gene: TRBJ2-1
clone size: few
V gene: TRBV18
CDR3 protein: ASSRGVSGENEQF

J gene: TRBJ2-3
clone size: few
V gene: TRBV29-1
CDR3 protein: SVAGGIRGDTQY

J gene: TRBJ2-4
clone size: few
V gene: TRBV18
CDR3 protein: ASSPRTGQGSLAKNIQY

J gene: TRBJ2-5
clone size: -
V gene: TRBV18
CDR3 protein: ASSVRGLETQY

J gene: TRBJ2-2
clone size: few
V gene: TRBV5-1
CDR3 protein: ASSAYPRGTGELF

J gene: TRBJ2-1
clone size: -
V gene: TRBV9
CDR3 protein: ASSVGSGVVYNEQF

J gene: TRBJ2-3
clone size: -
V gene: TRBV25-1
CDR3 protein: ASSNPSGQGAVRDTQY

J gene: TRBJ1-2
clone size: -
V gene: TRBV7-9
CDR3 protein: ASSLAQGNYGYT

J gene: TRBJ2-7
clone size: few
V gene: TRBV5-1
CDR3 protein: ASSLDRGPYEQY

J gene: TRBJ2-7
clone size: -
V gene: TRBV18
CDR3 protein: ASSPGQGVYEQY

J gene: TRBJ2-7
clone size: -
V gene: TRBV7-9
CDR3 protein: ASSWGLAGSYEQY

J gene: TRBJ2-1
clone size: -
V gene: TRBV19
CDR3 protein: ASRRREWDNEQF

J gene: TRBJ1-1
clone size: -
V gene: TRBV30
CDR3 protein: AWSMIPLGAEAF

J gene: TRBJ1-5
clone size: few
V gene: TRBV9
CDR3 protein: ASSVGAGIQPQH

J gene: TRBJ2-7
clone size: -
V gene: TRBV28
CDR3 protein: ASSPPDSVENEQY

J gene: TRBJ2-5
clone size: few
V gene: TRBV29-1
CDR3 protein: SVDRLAGDTETQY

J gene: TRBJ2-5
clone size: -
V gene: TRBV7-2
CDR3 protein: ASSLYSPQETQY

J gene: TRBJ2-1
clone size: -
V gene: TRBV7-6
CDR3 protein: ASSPLGAYNEQF

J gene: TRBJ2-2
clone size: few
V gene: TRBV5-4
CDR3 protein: ASSRGQGRDGELF

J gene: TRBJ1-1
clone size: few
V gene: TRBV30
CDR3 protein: AWSVAGGTEAF

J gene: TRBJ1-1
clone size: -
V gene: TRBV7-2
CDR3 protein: ASSLRGWTEAF

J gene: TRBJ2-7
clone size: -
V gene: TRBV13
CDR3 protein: ASSFPARSYEQY

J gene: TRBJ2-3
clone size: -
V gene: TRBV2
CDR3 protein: ASSALAGGRVTDTQY

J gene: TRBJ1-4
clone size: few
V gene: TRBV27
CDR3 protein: ASRAGNNEKLF

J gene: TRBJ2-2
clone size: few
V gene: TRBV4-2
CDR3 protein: ASSHPSGGNTGELF

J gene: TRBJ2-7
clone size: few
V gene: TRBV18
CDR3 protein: ASEPGTSGSYEQY

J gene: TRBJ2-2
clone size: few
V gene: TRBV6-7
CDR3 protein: ASATGAEELF

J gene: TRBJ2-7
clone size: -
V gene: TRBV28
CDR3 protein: ASRGRQLHYEQY

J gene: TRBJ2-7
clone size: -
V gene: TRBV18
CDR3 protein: ASSLGTPDNSYEQY

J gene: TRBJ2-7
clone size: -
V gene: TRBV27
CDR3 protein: ASSPGTRHEQY

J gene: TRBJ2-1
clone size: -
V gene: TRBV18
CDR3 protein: ASSPGGGGAGPPNEQF

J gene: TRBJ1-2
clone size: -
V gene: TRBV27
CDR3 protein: ASWDSVGYT

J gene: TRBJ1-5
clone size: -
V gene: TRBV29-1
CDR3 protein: SVASGSSNQPQH

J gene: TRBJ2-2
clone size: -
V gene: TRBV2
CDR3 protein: ASSALQGSTGELF

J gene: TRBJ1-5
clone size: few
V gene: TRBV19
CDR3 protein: ASSTRLGDSNQPQH

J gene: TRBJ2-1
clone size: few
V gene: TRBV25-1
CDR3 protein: ASSNGRGANNEQF